What follows are 3 T cell receptor beta chains derived from one specimen sequenced in a study of blood T cell repertoires in COVID-19. Clones were sequenced by immunoSEQ multiplex PCR, and TCRdb holds only the in-frame ones, with some missing. The repertoire holds 85,000 to 120,000 clones, approximately 86% seen once, with around 3% in the top ten. Sequenced material: peripheral blood. The receptors stem from a man in his fifties with active or convalescent COVID-19.

The V gene is TRBV27, the J gene TRBJ1-6, with a tentative D call TRBD1 (6 bases). CDR1 and CDR2 from the germline V gene are MNHEY and SMNVEV (reference sequence). V gave up 1 base and J gave up 7 bases, with 14 bases separating them. The CDR3 contains 16 residues. CDR3 amino acids: CASSLFPQGQNSPLHF. The DNA of the CDR3 is TGTGCCAGCAGTTTATTTCCCCAGGGGCAAAATTCACCCCTCCACTTT.

J is TRBJ2-2 and V is TRBV6-5; 8 bases match TRBD1. Germline CDR1 and CDR2: MNHEY and SVGAGI. This CDR3 contains 16 residues. The V segment lost 0 bases and the J segment 5 bases; nucleotides outside the gene matches: 5. CDR3 in amino acids: CASSYSKQGGTGELFF. The CDR3 DNA follows: TGTGCCAGCAGTTACTCGAAACAGGGGGGAACCGGGGAGCTGTTTTTT.

This chain links TRBV6-6 with TRBJ2-1; 9 positions agree with TRBD2. Germline values: CDR1 MNHNY, CDR2 SVGAGI (reference sequence). The ends lost 0 bases at V and 8 bases at J; junction bases unmatched: 8. The CDR3 is made up of 16 amino acids. The CDR3 DNA sequence: TGTGCCAGCAGTTACTCCGGGCGGGGGGGCTGGTATGAGCAGTTCTTC. This encodes CASSYSGRGGWYEQFF.